The 28 T cell receptor beta chains in this list originate from one sample, sequenced in a study of regulatory T cells in long-lasting Graves disease (dated by TCRdb to the early 2020s). Preparation of the library involved multiplex PCR. Instrument on record: Illumina HiSeq 4000. iRepertoire HTBI primers and Arm-PCR amplification of CDR3 regions were used to construct TCR beta libraries. Through fastp at Q25 and MiXCR, TCRdb rebuilt clones from the public reads, retaining in-frame beta chains. One record per CDR3 amino acid sequence lists the most common genes and DNA. This sample gives roughly 610,000 distinct CDR3 sequences in total; 16% of them show up just once. The ten largest clonotypes hold 15% to 20% of the sample. Taken with the paper, the label for time point translates to: newly diagnosed GD, antithyroid drugs for less than 3 months. For both TCR sequencing and RNA sequencing, RNA was extracted from PBMCs in TRIzol.

These records were also assigned to another study, of T cells in Graves' hyperthyroidism and ophthalmopathy.

The sequenced sample was peripheral blood mononuclear cells (PBMCs), obtained at new diagnosis, from a patient treated with antithyroid drugs. The receptors here all came from a woman aged 25 to 39 with Graves disease. Donor details come from another sample of the same person, matched by shared clones.

The rearrangement uses TRBV14 and TRBJ2-7; unclear D gene. The CDR3 extends over 15 amino acids. CDR1 and CDR2 from the germline V gene are SGHDN and FVKESK. V shed 0 bases and J shed 3 bases, with 12 bases lying between them. The CDR3 bases are TGTGCCAGCAGCCAAGAGGGGAAGCCCCACTACGAGCAGTACTTC. As protein: CASSQEGKPHYEQYF.

The V and J genes are TRBV5-6 and TRBJ1-1, with D hard to call. This CDR3 comprises 14 residues. Between the trimmed V and J ends, which lost 2 bases and 0 bases, there was a span of 8 bases. Germline CDR1 and CDR2: SGHDT and YYEEEE. The CDR3 protein is CASSLVLVNTEAFF. The CDR3, as DNA: TGTGCCAGCAGCTTAGTTTTAGTGAACACTGAAGCTTTCTTT.

Remarks on this clonotype: Sequence at one end of the junction differs from germline and may be a read error. V and J are TRBV19 and TRBJ2-3, with D perhaps matching TRBD1 (7 bases). The CDR3 runs 12 residues. Germline V gene data show CDR1 as LNHDA and CDR2 as SQIVND (reference sequence). CDR3 protein: CASSSGTDTQCF. CDR3 sequence (DNA): TGTGCCAGTAGTAGCGGGACAGATACGCAGTGTTTT.

The table lists this clonotype with a few counts. V gene TRBV5-1 combines with J gene TRBJ1-2; D is unresolved. Trimming stripped 0 bases from V and 3 bases from J, with 15 bases between. Germline loops: CDR1 SGHRS, CDR2 YFSETQ. The CDR3 covers 16 residues. This CDR3 is CASSLGTSRTDYGYTF. CDR3 coding DNA: TGCGCCAGCAGCTTGGGGACGAGCAGGACGGACTATGGCTACACCTTC.

The sample holds many counts of this clonotype. V gene TRBV2 combines with J gene TRBJ2-5, with D possibly TRBD1 on 6 matching bases. Per germline, CDR1 SNHLY and CDR2 FYNNEI. The CDR3 spans 15 residues. V dropped 5 bases and J dropped 2 bases, with 15 bases sitting between them. This CDR3 is CASSSTGTTQETQYF. The CDR3 DNA follows: TGTGCCAGCAGTTCTACCGGGACAACGCAAGAGACCCAGTACTTC. Full variable domain (remainder filled in from reference TRBV2 and TRBJ2-5): EPEVTQTPSHQVTQMGQEVILRCVPISNHLYFYWYRQILGQKVEFLVSFYNNEISEKSEIFDDQFSVERPDGSNFTLKIRSTKLEDSAMYFCASSSTGTTQETQYFGPGTRLLVL.

The chain combines TRBV7-2 with TRBJ1-1; the match to TRBD1 covers 8 bases. CDR3 size: 14 residues. Trimming removed 1 base from V and 11 bases from J; junction bases left unmatched: 9. The V gene's germline CDR1 is SGHTA and CDR2 FQGNSA. The chain's CDR3 is CASSLEVLTGEAFF. CDR3 nucleotides: TGTGCCAGCAGCTTAGAGGTTCTGACAGGGGAGGCTTTCTTT.

As for this clonotype: A much bigger clone sits one base away, suggesting this may be a read error. CDR3 sequence reads: CSAMTEYTLHF. The CDR3 bases are TGCAGTGCGATGACGGAATACACCCTCCACTTT. The chain has TRBV20-1 and TRBJ1-6; D uncertain. Germline V CDR1 and CDR2: DFQATT, SNEGSKA (reference sequence). The CDR3 is made up of 11 amino acids. V was shortened by 6 bases and J by 14 bases, with 14 bases between the two germline ends.

This clonotype has a count of ten or more. The chain links TRBV25-1 to TRBJ1-5; 7 nucleotides align to TRBD1. CDR1 and CDR2 from the germline V gene are MGHDK and SYGVNS. CDR3 length equals 14 residues. With V trimmed by 6 bases and J by 4 bases, 6 bases remained unmatched. The CDR3 sequence: CASSETGINQPQHF. The CDR3 DNA sequence: TGTGCCAGCAGCGAGACAGGGATAAATCAGCCCCAGCATTTT.

This clonotype was recorded many times. V usage is TRBV7-9 and J usage is TRBJ2-1, with 8 bases matching TRBD2. The germline CDR1 and CDR2 sequences are SEHNR and FQNEAQ (reference sequence). The CDR3 sequence is 16 residues long. V lost 6 bases, J lost 4 bases, and 11 bases stayed unmatched. The CDR3 nucleotides read TGTGCCAGCAGTCCCGAAGGAGCGGGGGTGTACAATGAGCAGTTCTTC. It is translated as CASSPEGAGVYNEQFF.

This clonotype came up many times. The J gene is TRBJ2-7, the V gene TRBV12-3 or TRBV12-4; 11 bases are a match to TRBD2. The CDR3 is 16 amino acids. The V segment lost 4 bases and the J segment 0 bases; nucleotides outside the gene matches: 5. The CDR3 is CASSSKGLADSYEQYF. The CDR3 DNA reads as TGTGCCAGCAGTTCTAAGGGACTAGCGGACTCCTACGAGCAGTACTTC.

The chain couples TRBV7-3 to TRBJ2-1; the D gene is possibly TRBD1 (6 bases). V lost 5 bases to trimming and J lost 7 bases, with 12 bases between them. Germline loops: CDR1 SGHTA, CDR2 FQGTGA. The CDR3 is made up of 13 amino acids. The CDR3 DNA reads TGTGCCAGCAGCATGGACAGAAGTAATGAGCAGTTCTTC. Amino acid sequence: CASSMDRSNEQFF.

The chain recombines TRBV14 with TRBJ2-7, with 8 bases fitting TRBD1. The CDR3 is 15 residues long. The V gene's germline CDR1 is SGHDN and CDR2 FVKESK. V lost 1 base to trimming and J lost 5 bases; unmatched junction nucleotides: 7. CDR3 in amino acids: CASSQVVAGGNEQYF. CDR3 in DNA: TGTGCCAGCAGCCAAGTCGTGGCAGGGGGCAACGAGCAGTACTTC.

A remark on this clonotype: A read error may be the cause here, since a much bigger clone is one base away. As DNA, the CDR3 is TGTGCCAGCAGTCAAAACAGGGGTACTGAAGATTTCTTT. It codes for CASSQNRGTEDFF. The chain is built from TRBV25-1 and TRBJ1-1; the match to TRBD1 covers 7 bases. The CDR3 contains 13 residues. Germline V gene data show CDR1 as MGHDK and CDR2 as SYGVNS.

This clonotype was detected ten times or more. The chain joins TRBV12-3 or TRBV12-4 to TRBJ1-6; 7 bases match TRBD1. J lost 6 bases, V lost 7 bases, and 6 bases had no gene match. The CDR3 length is 14 residues. The DNA of the CDR3 is TGTGCCAGCAATTCCGACAGGGTTAATTCACCCCTCCACTTT. Translating it yields CASNSDRVNSPLHF.

There are a few counts of this clonotype. The J gene is TRBJ2-5, the V gene TRBV4-1, with a weak D call TRBD2 (6 bases). CDR3 length equals 15 residues. CDR1 is MGHRA, CDR2 YSYEKL, per germline. V shed 5 bases and J shed 2 bases, with 15 bases lying between them. This CDR3 reads CASSSGTSNQETQYF. For the CDR3, the DNA is TGCGCCAGCAGCTCCGGGACTTCTAATCAAGAGACCCAGTACTTC.

This clonotype was observed many times. The V gene is TRBV28, the J gene TRBJ2-7; D not certain. The CDR3 totals 13 residues. Germline CDR1 MDHEN, CDR2 SYDVKM. Trimming pared 2 bases from V and 6 bases from J, leaving 11 bases between. The chain's CDR3 is CASSLGNSGEQYF. The CDR3 bases are TGTGCCAGCAGTTTAGGGAACTCGGGCGAGCAGTACTTC.

There are many counts of this clonotype. The chain joins TRBV6-1 to TRBJ2-7; 7 bases match TRBD1. CDR3 size: 13 residues. Germline assignment: CDR1 MNHNS and CDR2 SASEGT. V lost 8 bases and J lost 5; bases outside the gene matches: 9. CDR3 DNA sequence: TGTGCCAGCGCGGACAGGTGGGACCACGAGCAGTACTTC. It specifies CASADRWDHEQYF.

This clonotype has ten or more counts. This chain links TRBV7-3 with TRBJ2-3; TRBD2 agrees at 14 bases. After removal of 3 bases from V and 3 bases from J, the junction contained 2 bases not matched to a gene. The germline V gene encodes CDR1 SGHTA and CDR2 FQGTGA. CDR3 length: 16 amino acids. CDR3 loop: CASSLGTSGRTDTQYF. The CDR3, as DNA: TGTGCCAGCAGCTTGGGGACTAGCGGGAGAACAGATACGCAGTATTTT.

The sample holds many counts of this clonotype. The rearrangement joins TRBV7-9 to TRBJ2-1; D perhaps matches TRBD2 (6 bases). The CDR3 runs to 14 residues. The V gene's germline CDR1 is SEHNR and CDR2 FQNEAQ (reference sequence). With 5 bases removed from V and 8 bases from J, the gap between germline ends came to 16 bases. The DNA of the CDR3 is TGTGCCAGCAGCCGCCAGACTAGGGACGATGAGCAGTTCTTC. Residues: CASSRQTRDDEQFF.

This clonotype was seen at least ten times. This chain links TRBV28 with TRBJ2-3, with 12 bases that match TRBD2. Looked up from germline, CDR1 is MDHEN and CDR2 is SYDVKM. The CDR3 sequence is 16 residues long. With V trimmed by 6 bases and J by 3 bases, 7 bases remained unmatched. The CDR3 loop is CASSTFGLAGTDTQYF. Here the CDR3 DNA reads TGTGCCAGCAGCACCTTCGGACTAGCGGGAACAGATACGCAGTATTTT.

This chain uses TRBV19 with TRBJ2-3, with 10 bases identical to TRBD1. The V segment lost 6 bases and the J segment 5 bases; nucleotides outside the gene matches: 11. The CDR3 spans 16 residues. Looked up from germline, CDR1 is LNHDA and CDR2 is SQIVND (reference sequence). The CDR3 sequence: CASSQRQGARGDTQYF. The CDR3 nucleotides read TGTGCCAGTAGCCAGAGACAGGGGGCGCGGGGAGATACGCAGTATTTT. Variable domain in full (rest from reference TRBV19 and TRBJ2-3): DGGITQSPKYLFRKEGQNVTLSCEQNLNHDAMYWYRQDPGQGLRLIYYSQIVNDFQKGDIAEGYSVSREKKESFPLTVTSAQKNPTAFYLCASSQRQGARGDTQYFGPGTRLTVL.

This clonotype was observed many times. The chain is built from TRBV11-2 and TRBJ2-7; D uncertain. CDR3 length equals 12 residues. Germline V gene data show CDR1 as SGHAT and CDR2 as FQNNGV. V was shortened by 5 bases and J by 1 base, with 6 bases between the two germline ends. CDR3 sequence reads: CASSAPSYEQYF. The CDR3 DNA reads TGTGCCAGCAGCGCCCCATCCTACGAGCAGTACTTC.

In regard to this clonotype: One end of the junction varies from germline; a read error may be responsible. The chain couples TRBV7-3 to TRBJ2-1, with no clear D. Per germline, CDR1 SGHTA and CDR2 FQGTGA. This CDR3 is 16 amino acids long. CDR3: CTSSSRGESSYNEQFF. The CDR3 nucleotides read TGTACCAGCAGCTCCCGTGGGGAAAGCTCCTACAATGAGCAGTTCTTC.

The rearrangement links TRBV3-1 to TRBJ1-2; D remains ambiguous. Germline-derived CDR1 and CDR2 are LGHDT and YNNKEL (reference sequence). This CDR3 has 13 residues. V was pared by 4 bases and J by 8 bases, with 14 bases between. The CDR3 coding sequence is TGTGCCAGCAGCCCATATAGGTTGGGCGGCTACACCTTC. Translation: CASSPYRLGGYTF.

The V and J genes are TRBV28 and TRBJ2-7; D ambiguous. Per germline, CDR1 MDHEN and CDR2 SYDVKM. This CDR3 is 11 amino acids long. V lost 6 bases to trimming and J lost 7 bases, with 10 bases between them. CDR3 coding DNA: TGTGCCAGCAGCCCCTTCACGGAGCAGTACTTC. Amino acids: CASSPFTEQYF.

This clonotype was recorded many times. The chain has TRBV27 and TRBJ1-1; D perhaps matches TRBD1 (5 bases). Trimming stripped 5 bases from V and 0 bases from J, with 13 bases between. The CDR3 is 15 amino acids. The germline CDR1 and CDR2 sequences are MNHEY and SMNVEV (reference sequence). The CDR3 sequence is CASSPRGWVNTEAFF. Written as DNA, the CDR3 is TGTGCCAGCAGTCCAAGGGGATGGGTGAACACTGAAGCTTTCTTT.

This clonotype was seen only a few times. The gene calls are TRBV27 and TRBJ1-5, with D tentatively TRBD1 (6 bases). The CDR3 sequence is 15 residues long. V was clipped by 3 bases and J by 1 base, with 10 bases between them. Germline V gene lookup returns CDR1 MNHEY and CDR2 SMNVEV (reference sequence). DNA for the CDR3: TGTGCCAGCAGTTTGGGGGCAATGAGCAATCAGCCCCAGCATTTT. Translated: CASSLGAMSNQPQHF.

This clonotype was picked up many times. The chain has TRBV5-8 and TRBJ2-1; 11 bases map to TRBD2. Unmatched junction bases numbered 8, after V lost 2 bases and J lost 7 bases. CDR3 length: 16 residues. Germline CDR1 is SGHTS and CDR2 is YDEGEE. The CDR3 nucleotides read TGTGCCAGCAGCTTAGATTCCGGGACTAGCGGAAATGAGCAGTTCTTC. This translates into CASSLDSGTSGNEQFF.